Listed below are T cell receptor beta chains from one sample, sequenced in a study of T-cell reconstitution after alpha-beta-depleted transplantation in children. In TCRdb, the PCR reads were re-called with MiXCR into one record per CDR3 protein. The profile shows about 350,000 distinct CDR3 sequences, roughly 17% of them singletons. Material: PBMCs, mostly from graft donor cells, obtained 360 days after TCRalphabeta/CD19-depleted stem cell transplant. Every receptor here comes from a male patient aged 2-15 years who had a stem cell transplant for acute lymphoblastic leukemia, so the T cells may come from the graft donor. CDR3s include the opening cysteine and the closing phenylalanine or tryptophan. A D gene is named only where the DNA matches it firmly. The listing skips clone size in some rows; elsewhere it reads once, few, many or a size class.

D gene: NA; J gene: TRBJ2-7; V gene: TRBV3-1; clone size: few; CDR3 protein: CASTWDSYEQYF; CDR3 DNA: TGTGCCAGCACGTGGGACTCCTACGAGCAGTACTTC
D gene: NA; J gene: TRBJ2-1; V gene: TRBV4-1; clone size: many; CDR3 protein: CASSQGSARIDNEQFF; CDR3 DNA: TGCGCCAGCAGCCAAGGCTCGGCTAGGATCGACAATGAGCAGTTCTTC
D gene: NA; J gene: TRBJ2-3; V gene: TRBV5-1; clone size: many; CDR3 protein: CASSLQPADTQYF; CDR3 DNA: TGCGCCAGCAGTCTCCAACCCGCAGATACGCAGTATTTT
D gene: NA; J gene: TRBJ2-5; V gene: TRBV9; clone size: NA; CDR3 protein: CASSVGSGPRETQYF; CDR3 DNA: TGTGCCAGCAGCGTAGGTAGCGGTCCTCGGGAGACCCAGTACTTC
D gene: NA; J gene: TRBJ2-5; V gene: TRBV20-1; clone size: NA; CDR3 protein: CSAQIRAFIQETQYF; CDR3 DNA: TGCAGTGCTCAAATCCGGGCCTTCATACAAGAGACCCAGTACTTC
D gene: NA; J gene: TRBJ2-7; V gene: TRBV18; clone size: NA; CDR3 protein: CASSPGGLYEQYF; CDR3 DNA: TGTGCCAGCTCCCCGGGCGGACTCTACGAGCAGTACTTC
D gene: NA; J gene: TRBJ1-5; V gene: TRBV12-3/TRBV12-4; clone size: many; CDR3 protein: CASSLEEGAVNQPQHF; CDR3 DNA: TGTGCCAGCAGTTTAGAGGAGGGTGCAGTCAATCAGCCCCAGCATTTT
D gene: TRBD1; J gene: TRBJ1-3; V gene: TRBV29-1; clone size: few; CDR3 protein: CSAQDREAIYF; CDR3 DNA: TGCAGCGCCCAGGACAGGGAGGCCATATATTTT
D gene: TRBD1; J gene: TRBJ2-7; V gene: TRBV5-6; clone size: NA; CDR3 protein: CASSLGQVTSYEQYF; CDR3 DNA: TGTGCCAGCAGCTTAGGACAGGTTACTTCCTACGAGCAGTACTTC
D gene: TRBD2; J gene: TRBJ2-7; V gene: TRBV6-5; clone size: few; CDR3 protein: CASSYQGLAGVRSYEQYF; CDR3 DNA: TGTGCCAGCAGTTACCAAGGACTAGCGGGAGTACGCTCCTACGAGCAGTACTTC
D gene: TRBD1; J gene: TRBJ2-1; V gene: TRBV5-1; clone size: few; CDR3 protein: CASSLVSGGRNEQFF; CDR3 DNA: TGCGCCAGCAGCTTGGTTTCAGGGGGCAGGAATGAGCAGTTCTTC
D gene: NA; J gene: TRBJ1-4; V gene: TRBV29-1; clone size: few; CDR3 protein: CGVVAEKLFF; CDR3 DNA: TGCGGCGTGGTGGCTGAAAAACTGTTTTTT
D gene: NA; J gene: TRBJ2-1; V gene: TRBV11-3; clone size: NA; CDR3 protein: CASASSSYNEQFF; CDR3 DNA: TGTGCCAGCGCGTCTAGCTCCTACAATGAGCAGTTCTTC
D gene: TRBD1; J gene: TRBJ2-7; V gene: TRBV14; clone size: few; CDR3 protein: CASSLRTGTGAYEQYF; CDR3 DNA: TGTGCCAGCAGCCTGCGTACGGGGACAGGGGCCTACGAGCAGTACTTC
D gene: TRBD2; J gene: TRBJ2-7; V gene: TRBV29-1; clone size: few; CDR3 protein: CSVEEWGLGDYEQYF; CDR3 DNA: TGCAGCGTTGAAGAATGGGGACTAGGAGATTACGAGCAGTACTTC
D gene: NA; J gene: TRBJ2-3; V gene: TRBV4-1; clone size: few; CDR3 protein: CASSHPTAEGSTDTQYF; CDR3 DNA: TGCGCCAGCAGCCATCCGACGGCGGAGGGAAGCACAGATACGCAGTATTTT
D gene: NA; J gene: TRBJ2-7; V gene: TRBV28; clone size: NA; CDR3 protein: CASSRANRSPYEQYF; CDR3 DNA: TGTGCCAGCAGTAGAGCAAACAGGTCCCCCTACGAGCAGTACTTC
D gene: TRBD2; J gene: TRBJ2-7; V gene: TRBV4-3; clone size: few; CDR3 protein: CASSLFTGTSANEQYF; CDR3 DNA: TGCGCCAGCAGCCTCTTTACCGGGACTAGCGCAAACGAGCAGTACTTC
D gene: NA; J gene: TRBJ2-4; V gene: TRBV5-1; clone size: NA; CDR3 protein: CASSLLYGNIQYF; CDR3 DNA: TGCGCCAGCAGCTTGTTGTACGGGAACATTCAGTACTTC
D gene: NA; J gene: TRBJ1-4; V gene: TRBV18; clone size: NA; CDR3 protein: CASSPLLEFGEKLFF; CDR3 DNA: TGTGCCAGCTCACCACTGTTGGAGTTTGGTGAAAAACTGTTTTTT
D gene: TRBD2; J gene: TRBJ2-7; V gene: TRBV7-2; clone size: few; CDR3 protein: CASSLRSSGTYEQYF; CDR3 DNA: TGTGCCAGCAGCTTGCGGTCTAGCGGTACCTACGAGCAGTACTTC
D gene: NA; J gene: TRBJ2-3; V gene: TRBV10-3; clone size: many; CDR3 protein: CAISFSSTDTQYF; CDR3 DNA: TGTGCCATCAGTTTTTCGTCCACAGATACGCAGTATTTT
D gene: NA; J gene: TRBJ2-2; V gene: TRBV9; clone size: NA; CDR3 protein: CASSFSSRGELFF; CDR3 DNA: TGTGCCAGCAGCTTCTCTTCGAGGGGGGAGCTGTTTTTT
D gene: NA; J gene: TRBJ2-3; V gene: TRBV9; clone size: few; CDR3 protein: CASSPRVGVSTDTQYF; CDR3 DNA: TGTGCCAGCAGCCCCCGGGTAGGCGTAAGCACAGATACGCAGTATTTT
D gene: TRBD2; J gene: TRBJ2-1; V gene: TRBV7-9; clone size: NA; CDR3 protein: CARDGGTANEQFF; CDR3 DNA: TGTGCCAGGGACGGGGGGACGGCTAATGAGCAGTTCTTC
D gene: NA; J gene: TRBJ2-7; V gene: TRBV4-1; clone size: few; CDR3 protein: CASSHVGWRLGEQYF; CDR3 DNA: TGCGCCAGCAGCCATGTGGGCTGGCGGCTTGGAGAGCAGTACTTC
D gene: TRBD2; J gene: TRBJ2-2; V gene: TRBV7-7; clone size: few; CDR3 protein: CASSFGSGVITGELFF; CDR3 DNA: TGTGCTAGCAGCTTTGGTAGCGGGGTAATCACCGGGGAGCTGTTTTTT
D gene: NA; J gene: TRBJ2-7; V gene: TRBV7-9; clone size: many; CDR3 protein: CASSLGGVSYEQYF; CDR3 DNA: TGTGCCAGCAGCTTAGGGGGGGTTTCCTACGAGCAGTACTTC
D gene: NA; J gene: TRBJ2-5; V gene: TRBV7-7; clone size: NA; CDR3 protein: CASSVLGGEETQYF; CDR3 DNA: TGTGCTAGCAGCGTCCTCGGGGGTGAAGAGACCCAGTACTTC
D gene: NA; J gene: TRBJ2-1; V gene: TRBV5-1; clone size: NA; CDR3 protein: CASSLKGRVYNEQFF; CDR3 DNA: TGCGCCAGCAGCTTGAAGGGTCGGGTATACAATGAGCAGTTCTTC
D gene: NA; J gene: TRBJ2-7; V gene: TRBV7-9; clone size: many; CDR3 protein: CASSLDTRNYEQYF; CDR3 DNA: TGTGCCAGCAGCTTAGATACTAGGAACTACGAGCAGTACTTC
D gene: NA; J gene: TRBJ2-5; V gene: TRBV6-2/TRBV6-3; clone size: few; CDR3 protein: CARAGLVQETQYF; CDR3 DNA: TGTGCCAGAGCAGGACTCGTACAAGAGACCCAGTACTTC
D gene: NA; J gene: TRBJ2-5; V gene: TRBV5-6; clone size: few; CDR3 protein: CASSLSFPKRETQYF; CDR3 DNA: TGTGCCAGCAGCTTGAGTTTTCCCAAACGGGAGACCCAGTACTTC
D gene: TRBD1; J gene: TRBJ2-2; V gene: TRBV29-1; clone size: few; CDR3 protein: CSVEDRPGQGSPGELFF; CDR3 DNA: TGCAGCGTTGAAGACCGCCCGGGACAGGGATCGCCCGGGGAGCTGTTTTTT
D gene: NA; J gene: TRBJ2-2; V gene: TRBV6-5; clone size: few; CDR3 protein: CASSYYDGNTGELFF; CDR3 DNA: TGTGCCAGCAGTTACTATGACGGGAACACCGGGGAGCTGTTTTTT
D gene: NA; J gene: TRBJ2-7; V gene: TRBV7-9; clone size: NA; CDR3 protein: CASSLEAGKSSYEQYF; CDR3 DNA: TGTGCCAGCAGCTTAGAGGCAGGGAAAAGCTCCTACGAGCAGTACTTC
D gene: NA; J gene: TRBJ2-5; V gene: TRBV29-1; clone size: few; CDR3 protein: CSVGGQETQYF; CDR3 DNA: TGCAGCGTTGGGGGACAAGAGACCCAGTACTTC
D gene: NA; J gene: TRBJ2-2; V gene: TRBV7-9; clone size: few; CDR3 protein: CASRSHEVAGTGELFF; CDR3 DNA: TGTGCCAGCAGGTCCCATGAAGTAGCTGGCACCGGGGAGCTGTTTTTT
D gene: TRBD1; J gene: TRBJ1-5; V gene: TRBV4-1; clone size: few; CDR3 protein: CASSRTGVGNQPQHF; CDR3 DNA: TGCGCCAGCAGCCGAACAGGGGTGGGGAATCAGCCCCAGCATTTT
D gene: TRBD2; J gene: TRBJ2-7; V gene: TRBV13; clone size: few; CDR3 protein: CASSGGGYEQYF; CDR3 DNA: TGTGCCAGCAGCGGGGGGGGGTACGAGCAGTACTTC
D gene: NA; J gene: TRBJ1-6; V gene: TRBV7-2; clone size: NA; CDR3 protein: CASSLDAAGWNSPLHF; CDR3 DNA: TGTGCCAGCAGCTTAGACGCGGCAGGGTGGAATTCACCCCTCCACTTT
D gene: NA; J gene: TRBJ1-1; V gene: TRBV6-2/TRBV6-3; clone size: NA; CDR3 protein: CASSYHPRNTEAFF; CDR3 DNA: TGTGCCAGCAGTTACCACCCAAGGAACACTGAAGCTTTCTTT